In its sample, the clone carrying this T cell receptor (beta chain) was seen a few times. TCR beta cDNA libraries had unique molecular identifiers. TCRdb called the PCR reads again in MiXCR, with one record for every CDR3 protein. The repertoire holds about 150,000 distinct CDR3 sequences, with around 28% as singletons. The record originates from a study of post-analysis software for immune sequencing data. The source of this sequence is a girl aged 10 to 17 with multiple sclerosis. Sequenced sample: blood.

CDR3 region: CSARGFGLADGQYF. The CDR3 coding sequence is TGCAGTGCTAGGGGGTTTGGACTAGCAGACGGGCAGTACTTC. The genes are TRBV20-1 and TRBJ2-7; 8 bases are a match to TRBD2. In germline, CDR1 is DFQATT, CDR2 SNEGSKA (reference sequence). The CDR3 runs to 14 residues. After removal of 3 bases from V and 9 bases from J, the junction contained 13 bases not matched to a gene.